The 3 T cell receptor beta chains listed next were all sequenced from one sample in a study of blood T cells in healthy people across ages (dated by TCRdb to about 2015). Libraries were made using 5' RACE. Sequenced using an Illumina HiSeq 2500. A second roughly 6 to 12 cycle PCR used a sample-barcoded 5' primer and a J-beta primer mix. TCRdb reprocessed the public reads (quality trimming at Q25 with fastp, clone calling with MiXCR) and kept in-frame beta chains. Each CDR3 protein appears once, grouped with its most common genes and DNA. This sample gives about 760,000 distinct CDR3 sequences in total; 20% to 25% of them show up just once. The top ten hold more than 7.5% of the sample. The data were also submitted as part of a second study, on T cells of mothers and their children.

Sample: blood. Source of these receptors: a boy aged 5-17 years in good health.

The chain couples TRBV5-1 to TRBJ2-5; the D is unclear. The CDR3 runs 14 residues. V lost 4 bases, J lost 0 bases, and 10 bases lay in between. Per germline, CDR1 SGHRS and CDR2 YFSETQ. This chain's CDR3 is CASSPTPHQETQYF. The CDR3 DNA reads as TGCGCCAGCAGCCCGACCCCACACCAAGAGACCCAGTACTTC.

This clonotype turned up a few times. The chain has TRBV12-3 or TRBV12-4 and TRBJ2-7; D perhaps matches TRBD1 (5 bases). The CDR3 has 12 residues. V lost 3 bases to trimming and J lost 5 bases, with 8 bases between them. The CDR3 coding sequence is TGTGCCAGCAGTTTTATCAGGGACGAGCAGTACTTC. As protein: CASSFIRDEQYF.

Ten or more counts support this clonotype. This CDR3 is CASSFGRERRNEQFF. CDR3 nucleotide sequence: TGTGCCAGCAGTTTTGGGCGGGAGAGACGCAATGAGCAGTTCTTC. V is TRBV28 and J is TRBJ2-1; TRBD2 aligns across 7 bases. V lost 3 bases and J lost 6; bases outside the gene matches: 8. The CDR3 runs 15 residues. Germline V gives CDR1 MDHEN, CDR2 SYDVKM.